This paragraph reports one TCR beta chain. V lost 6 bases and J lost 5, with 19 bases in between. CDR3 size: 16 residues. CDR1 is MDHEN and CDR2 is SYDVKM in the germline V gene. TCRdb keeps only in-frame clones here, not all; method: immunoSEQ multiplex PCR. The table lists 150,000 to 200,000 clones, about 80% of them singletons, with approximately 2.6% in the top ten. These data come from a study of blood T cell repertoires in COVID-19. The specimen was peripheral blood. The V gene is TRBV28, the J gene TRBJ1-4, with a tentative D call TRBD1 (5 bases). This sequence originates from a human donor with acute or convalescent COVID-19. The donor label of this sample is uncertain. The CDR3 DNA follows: TGTGCCAGCAGCCCGGCGTGGAGGGGCGGAAATGAAAAACTGTTTTTT. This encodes CASSPAWRGGNEKLFF.